This T cell receptor beta chain emerged from a study of T cell responses to AZD1222 COVID-19 vaccine. CDR3 size: 15 residues. With V trimmed by 0 bases and J by 3 bases, 2 bases remained unmatched. Germline V lookup: CDR1 SGDLS, CDR2 YYNGEE. TCRdb's table, derived via immunoSEQ multiplex PCR, lists solely in-frame clones and lacks some. This sample has about 72,000 clones, with roughly 84% found just once. The V call is TRBV9, the J call TRBJ2-7; 11 bases line up with TRBD2. The origin of this receptor is an adult in good health. The sample consisted of peripheral blood, taken on day 0 of AZD1222 vaccination. This CDR3 reads CASSVATSGVYEQYF. The CDR3 DNA reads TGTGCCAGCAGCGTAGCGACTAGCGGGGTCTACGAGCAGTACTTC.